A single sample gave rise to the 6 T cell receptor beta chains below, sequenced in a study of blood T cells in healthy people across ages. Next came a second PCR, run for roughly 7 to 12 cycles, which used a sample-barcoded 5' primer along with a J-beta primer mix. One entry per CDR3 protein results from TCRdb running MiXCR on the 5' RACE reads. Here the sample spans 800,000 to 1,300,000 distinct CDR3 sequences, under 30% being singletons. This sample also belongs to another study, concerning T cells of mothers and their children.

The sequencing input was blood. Receptors originate from a girl aged 2-10 years in good health.

V gene TRBV2 combines with J gene TRBJ2-5; either TRBD1 or TRBD2 may supply D (5 bases each). Trimming left V 1 base short and J 9 bases short, with 12 bases between. Germline CDR1 is SNHLY and CDR2 is FYNNEI. There are 13 residues in the CDR3. CDR3 region: CASSEVWGTSQYF. In DNA, the CDR3 is TGTGCCAGCAGTGAAGTCTGGGGGACGTCCCAGTACTTC.

This clonotype was counted between two and nine times. The V gene is TRBV12-3 or TRBV12-4, the J gene TRBJ1-4; TRBD1 is a possible D gene (5 bases). V was pared by 4 bases and J by 5 bases, with 14 bases between. The CDR3 consists of 15 residues. Written as DNA, the CDR3 is TGTGCCAGCAGTTGGGGCGGGGTACAGAATGAAAAACTGTTTTTT. Its translation: CASSWGGVQNEKLFF.

This chain joins TRBV29-1 and TRBJ2-5; D is undetermined. There are 13 residues in the CDR3. The ends were cut back, 4 bases at V and 4 bases at J, with 13 bases in the middle. Looked up from germline, CDR1 is SQVTM and CDR2 is ANQGSEA. Written as DNA, the CDR3 is TGCAGCGTTGGTGGGTCACTCCTAGAGACCCAGTACTTC. Its protein is CSVGGSLLETQYF.

V is TRBV10-3 and J is TRBJ2-1, with D possibly TRBD2 on 5 matching bases. The CDR3 runs 14 residues. Germline CDR1 ENHRY, CDR2 SYGVKD. V shed 2 bases and J shed 3 bases, with 8 bases lying between them. This CDR3 is CAISEDGNYNEQFF. In DNA, the CDR3 is TGTGCCATCAGTGAGGACGGGAACTACAATGAGCAGTTCTTC.

This chain links TRBV9 with TRBJ2-1, with D perhaps TRBD1 (5 bases). The V gene lost 2 bases and the J gene lost 7 bases, with 10 bases spanning the gap. The CDR3 has 13 residues. Germline-derived CDR1 and CDR2 are SGDLS and YYNGEE. Here the CDR3 reads CASSVPGLNEQFF. In nucleotides, the CDR3 is TGTGCCAGCAGCGTCCCAGGGTTGAATGAGCAGTTCTTC. The full variable domain, with the rest looked up from reference TRBV9 and TRBJ2-1, is DSGVTQTPKHLITATGQRVTLRCSPRSGDLSVYWYQQSLDQGLQFLIQYYNGEERAKGNILERFSAQQFPDLHSELNLSSLELGDSALYFCASSVPGLNEQFFGPGTRLTVL.

CDR3 bases: TGCGCCAGCAGCCAAGAAGAATGGAAAGTTGGTAGAATTCAGCCCCAGCATTTT. The encoded protein is CASSQEEWKVGRIQPQHF. V usage is TRBV4-1 and J usage is TRBJ1-5; no clear D. The CDR3 runs to 18 residues. Trimming cost V 0 bases and J 6 bases, with 21 bases left between them. Germline CDR1 reads MGHRA; CDR2 reads YSYEKL.